The 26 T cell receptor beta chains presented below share a single source sample, sequenced in a study of blood T cell repertoires in COVID-19. The data were produced by immunoSEQ multiplex PCR, yet TCRdb's version contains in-frame clones alone and is incomplete. The sample includes almost 70,000 clones, 60% to 80% of them seen just once. The sequenced material came from peripheral blood. The receptors were gathered from a man between 60 and 70 years old with acute or convalescent COVID-19.

The chain couples TRBV27 to TRBJ1-2; 9 bases line up with TRBD1. The V segment lost 5 bases and the J segment 8 bases; nucleotides outside the gene matches: 6. Germline-derived CDR1 and CDR2 are MNHEY and SMNVEV (reference sequence). The CDR3 has 13 amino acids. The CDR3 protein is CASSPRQGVGYTF. As DNA, the CDR3 is TGTGCCAGCAGTCCCAGACAGGGGGTCGGCTACACCTTC.

The gene calls are TRBV6-2 or TRBV6-3 and TRBJ1-2; D is possibly TRBD1 (5 bases). Between the trimmed V and J ends, which lost 2 bases and 4 bases, there was a span of 11 bases. The CDR3 covers 14 residues. Germline values: CDR1 MNHEY, CDR2 SVGEGT. Here the CDR3 reads CASSYDSWAYGYTF. The DNA for the CDR3 is TGTGCCAGCAGTTACGACAGTTGGGCCTATGGCTACACCTTC.

The rearrangement joins TRBV19 to TRBJ1-2, with 7 bases that match TRBD1. The CDR3 has 15 amino acids. The junction had 14 bases not matched to a gene; V was cut back by 5 bases and J by 8 bases. In germline, CDR1 is LNHDA, CDR2 SQIVND (reference sequence). The CDR3 spells CASSPQVQGQSGYTF. For the CDR3, the DNA is TGTGCCAGTAGTCCCCAGGTACAGGGGCAGTCGGGCTACACCTTC.

The gene calls are TRBV19 and TRBJ1-1, with D perhaps matching TRBD1 (5 bases). CDR3 length: 15 residues. The V end was cut by 6 bases, the J end by 3 bases, with 17 bases between. CDR1 is LNHDA, CDR2 SQIVND, per germline (reference sequence). The CDR3 nucleotides are TGTGCCAGTAGGGTTCAGGGTACCAGGGACACTGAAGCTTTCTTT. Protein product: CASRVQGTRDTEAFF.

The chain combines TRBV20-1 with TRBJ1-1; D gene uncertain. The CDR3 is 13 amino acids. V lost 3 bases and J 4 bases, leaving 12 bases between the germline ends. Germline CDR1 DFQATT, CDR2 SNEGSKA (reference sequence). CDR3 protein: CSASDGRSTEAFF. The CDR3 nucleotides read TGCAGTGCTAGTGACGGAAGGAGCACTGAAGCTTTCTTT.

The rearrangement links TRBV6-5 to TRBJ2-1; 10 nucleotides align to TRBD1. CDR1 is MNHEY, CDR2 SVGAGI, per germline. Trimming removed 0 bases from V and 8 bases from J; junction bases left unmatched: 7. The CDR3 sequence is 16 residues long. As DNA, the CDR3 is TGTGCCAGCAGTTACTCGTGGGGACAGGGGTTGCATGAGCAGTTCTTC. Protein sequence: CASSYSWGQGLHEQFF.

The chain has TRBV25-1 and TRBJ2-3; 10 bases agree with TRBD2. J lost 6 bases, V lost 3 bases, and 9 bases had no gene match. The germline CDR1 and CDR2 sequences are MGHDK and SYGVNS. CDR3 length: 16 residues. The CDR3 is CASSEDSGGRGDTQYF. CDR3 bases: TGTGCCAGCAGTGAGGATAGCGGGGGGCGAGGTGATACGCAGTATTTT.

This chain joins TRBV4-2 and TRBJ2-3, with 10 positions matching TRBD2. Germline-derived CDR1 and CDR2 are LGHNA and YNFKEQ. The CDR3 spans 17 residues. The trim removed 4 bases at V and 2 bases at J, leaving 9 bases unmatched. CDR3 nucleotides: TGTGCCAGCAGCCCAACACTAGCGGGGAGTCCCACAGATACGCAGTATTTT. This encodes CASSPTLAGSPTDTQYF.

The chain employs TRBV19 and TRBJ1-5; 8 bases line up with TRBD1. The length of the CDR3 is 16 residues. The V gene end was trimmed by 3 bases and the J gene end by 1 base; junction bases not matched to a gene: 5. Germline V gene data show CDR1 as LNHDA and CDR2 as SQIVND (reference sequence). The CDR3 reads CASSIARGLSNQPQHF. The CDR3 DNA reads as TGTGCCAGTAGTATTGCCAGGGGGCTAAGCAATCAGCCCCAGCATTTT.

This clone appeared a few times. The chain links TRBV9 to TRBJ1-6; possible D gene TRBD1, 5 bases. The CDR3 spans 14 residues. Germline V gives CDR1 SGDLS, CDR2 YYNGEE. Trimming shortened V by 2 bases and J by 9 bases, and 12 bases separated the two germline ends. CDR3 loop: CASSVEGPTSPLHF. The CDR3, as DNA: TGTGCCAGCAGCGTGGAGGGGCCGACTTCACCCCTCCACTTT.

The chain recombines TRBV6-5 with TRBJ1-5; perhaps TRBD1 as D (6 bases). The germline CDR1 and CDR2 sequences are MNHEY and SVGAGI. This CDR3 comprises 13 residues. Trimming pared 7 bases from V and 2 bases from J, leaving 9 bases between. CDR3 coding DNA: TGTGCCAGCACGGCAGGGGGCAATCAGCCCCAGCATTTT. Residues: CASTAGGNQPQHF.

The CDR3 DNA follows: TGTGCCAGTAGCCCGCATTCTAGCGGGGAGCTGTTTTTT. As protein: CASSPHSSGELFF. This chain uses TRBV19 with TRBJ2-2; no clear D. V lost 6 bases and J lost 7, with 12 bases in between. Germline CDR1 reads LNHDA; CDR2 reads SQIVND (reference sequence). This CDR3 spans 13 amino acids.

This clone was observed a single time. CDR3 protein: CAISEIGGYNEQFF. In nucleotides, the CDR3 is TGTGCCATCAGTGAGATAGGGGGCTACAATGAGCAGTTCTTC. The chain links TRBV10-3 to TRBJ2-1, with a tentative D call TRBD1 (6 bases). This CDR3 is built from 14 residues. Per germline, CDR1 ENHRY and CDR2 SYGVKD. Trimming pared 2 bases from V and 3 bases from J, leaving 8 bases between.

The chain links TRBV9 to TRBJ1-3, with 8 bases identical to TRBD1. Germline V gene lookup returns CDR1 SGDLS and CDR2 YYNGEE. The CDR3 spans 14 residues. The trim removed 1 base at V and 4 bases at J, leaving 1 base unmatched. The CDR3 DNA sequence: TGTGCCAGCAGCGTATCAGGGGGCGGAAACACCATATATTTT. Amino acid sequence: CASSVSGGGNTIYF.

With regard to this clone: The germline gene is not matched at one end of the junction; a read error may be the cause. This rearrangement joins TRBV6-1 to TRBJ1-1; D is unclear. The CDR3 spans 16 residues. Germline assignment: CDR1 MNHNS and CDR2 SASEGT. CDR3 sequence: CASSESRGIGNSEAFF. CDR3 DNA: TGTGCCAGCAGTGAAAGCCGGGGTATAGGGAACTCTGAAGCTTTCTTT.

This clone was counted only a few times. The chain employs TRBV6-5 and TRBJ1-3; D remains ambiguous. CDR1 and CDR2 (germline): MNHEY, SVGAGI. V was trimmed by 2 bases and J by 0 bases, leaving 11 bases between them. The CDR3 has 16 amino acids. The DNA for the CDR3 is TGTGCCAGCAGTTACACGATTGCGCCCTCTGGAAACACCATATATTTT. As protein: CASSYTIAPSGNTIYF.

This chain connects TRBV5-8 to TRBJ2-7; TRBD1 is a possible D gene (6 bases). CDR3 length equals 15 residues. Trimming took 2 bases from V and 2 from J, leaving 14 bases between them. Germline loops: CDR1 SGHTS, CDR2 YDEGEE. The CDR3 here is CASSFPGHATYEQYF. Written as DNA, the CDR3 is TGTGCCAGCAGCTTCCCGGGACATGCAACCTACGAGCAGTACTTC.

This clone was detected only once. This chain connects TRBV7-2 to TRBJ2-3; D uncertain. Germline V gene data show CDR1 as SGHTA and CDR2 as FQGNSA. This CDR3 comprises 14 residues. V shed 1 base and J shed 6 bases, with 11 bases lying between them. CDR3 amino acids: CASSLGILQDTQYF. DNA of the CDR3: TGTGCCAGCAGCTTAGGTATTCTCCAGGATACGCAGTATTTT. The entire variable domain, with the rest obtained from reference TRBV7-2 and TRBJ2-3, is as follows: GAGVSQSPSNKVTEKGKDVELRCDPISGHTALYWYRQSLGQGLEFLIYFQGNSAPDKSGLPSDRFSAERTGGSVSTLTIQRTQQEDSAVYLCASSLGILQDTQYFGPGTRLTVL.

For the CDR3, the DNA is TGTGCCAGCAGCCCGTTCCGGGACAGGTACAATGAGCAGTTCTTC. Protein sequence: CASSPFRDRYNEQFF. The rearrangement uses TRBV6-5 and TRBJ2-1, with TRBD1 matching 8 bases. Germline CDR1 MNHEY, CDR2 SVGAGI. The CDR3 runs 15 residues. V lost 6 bases, J lost 4 bases, and 8 bases stayed unmatched.

The CDR3 bases are TGCGCCAGCAGCTTGACGGGACAGGGGGCGATTGAGCAGTTCTTC. Translating gives CASSLTGQGAIEQFF. V gene TRBV5-1 combines with J gene TRBJ2-1; 12 bases agree with TRBD1. Losses at the gene ends were 1 base for V and 9 bases for J; bases not matched to a gene: 5. CDR1 and CDR2 (germline): SGHRS, YFSETQ. The CDR3 totals 15 residues. The full variable domain, in which reference TRBV5-1 and TRBJ2-1 provide the parts outside the CDR3, is KAGVTQTPRYLIKTRGQQVTLSCSPISGHRSVSWYQQTPGQGLQFLFEYFSETQRNKGNFPGRFSGRQFSNSRSEMNVSTLELGDSALYLCASSLTGQGAIEQFFGPGTRLTVL.

The chain carries TRBV24-1 and TRBJ2-2, with 7 bases aligning to TRBD1. The CDR3 length is 15 residues. With 3 bases clipped from V and 3 bases from J, the junction kept 3 bases outside the gene matches. Germline V CDR1 and CDR2: KGHDR, SFDVKD. The CDR3 protein is CATSDPGTDTGELFF. Here the CDR3 DNA reads TGTGCCACCAGTGATCCCGGGACAGACACCGGGGAGCTGTTTTTT.

The chain is built from TRBV5-6 and TRBJ1-4, with TRBD1 matching 7 bases. Per the germline V gene, CDR1 is SGHDT and CDR2 is YYEEEE. V shed 2 bases and J 8 bases; nucleotides not matched to a gene: 12. CDR3 size: 16 residues. This CDR3 is CASSFTRRDRGEKLFF. The CDR3 DNA is TGTGCCAGCAGCTTTACACGCCGGGACAGAGGGGAAAAACTGTTTTTT.

A few counts support this clone. The chain carries TRBV3-1 (or the pseudogene TRBV3-2) and TRBJ1-1; D might be TRBD1 (5 bases). Germline assignment: CDR1 LGHDT and CDR2 YNNKEL (reference sequence). The CDR3 runs 15 residues. The V end lost 1 base, the J end lost 7 bases, and 16 bases lay between the germline ends. The CDR3 region has the DNA TGTGCCAGCAGCCAAGTTCCAGGGTTTACGATTGAAGCTTTCTTT. This sequence encodes CASSQVPGFTIEAFF.

The gene calls are TRBV18 and TRBJ1-1; TRBD1 matches at 8 bases. The CDR3 runs to 15 residues. Looked up from germline, CDR1 is KGHSH and CDR2 is LQKENI. The V segment lost 6 bases and the J segment 0 bases; nucleotides outside the gene matches: 6. The CDR3 nucleotides read TGTGCCAGCTCTCGTCGACAGGGGCTGAACACTGAAGCTTTCTTT. Translating gives CASSRRQGLNTEAFF.

This chain uses TRBV24-1 with TRBJ2-7; D possibly corresponds to TRBD1 (7 bases). CDR3 length: 12 amino acids. CDR1 and CDR2 from the germline V gene are KGHDR and SFDVKD. The V gene lost 9 bases and the J gene lost 5 bases, with 13 bases spanning the gap. CDR3 DNA sequence: TGTGCCACCGATGACAGGGAGGACGAGCAGTACTTC. Translation gives CATDDREDEQYF.

The chain has TRBV15 and TRBJ2-3, with 10 bases identical to TRBD2. Germline CDR1 LNHNV, CDR2 YYDKDF (reference sequence). Unmatched junction bases numbered 14, after V lost 1 base and J lost 7 bases. The CDR3 runs 18 residues. As DNA, the CDR3 is TGTGCCACCAGCAGAGGAGCGGGGAGCGGGGGGGCCTATTATACGCAGTATTTT. Its protein product is CATSRGAGSGGAYYTQYF.